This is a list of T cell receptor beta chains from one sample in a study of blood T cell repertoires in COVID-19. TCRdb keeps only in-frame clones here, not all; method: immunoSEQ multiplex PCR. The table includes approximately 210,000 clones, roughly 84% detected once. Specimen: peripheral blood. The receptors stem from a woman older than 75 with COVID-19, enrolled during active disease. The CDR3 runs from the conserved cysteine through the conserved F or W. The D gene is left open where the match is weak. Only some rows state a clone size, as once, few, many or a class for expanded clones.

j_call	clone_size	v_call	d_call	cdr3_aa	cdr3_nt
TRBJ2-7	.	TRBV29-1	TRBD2	CSVSDFLAGYSYEQYF	TGCAGCGTCTCCGACTTCCTAGCGGGGTACTCCTACGAGCAGTACTTC
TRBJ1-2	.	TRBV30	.	CAWNEFRGYTF	TGTGCCTGGAACGAGTTTCGGGGCTACACCTTC
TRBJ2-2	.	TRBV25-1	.	CASSDAGLFTGELFF	TGTGCCAGCAGTGACGCCGGACTATTTACCGGGGAGCTGTTTTTT
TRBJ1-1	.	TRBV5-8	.	CASSSLGAYTEAFF	TGTGCCAGCAGCTCGTTGGGGGCCTACACTGAAGCTTTCTTT
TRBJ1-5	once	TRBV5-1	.	CASSPGTSIIQPQHF	TGCGCCAGCAGCCCCGGGACATCGATAATCCAGCCCCAGCATTTT
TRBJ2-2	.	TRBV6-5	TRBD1	CASSYSDRGTGELFF	TGTGCCAGCAGTTACTCTGACAGGGGGACCGGGGAGCTGTTTTTT
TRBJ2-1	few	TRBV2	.	CASSVGQINEQFF	TGTGCCAGCAGTGTCGGACAGATCAATGAGCAGTTCTTC
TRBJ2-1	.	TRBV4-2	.	CASSQDMAGEKDEQFF	TGTGCCAGCAGCCAAGATATGGCAGGGGAGAAGGATGAGCAGTTCTTC
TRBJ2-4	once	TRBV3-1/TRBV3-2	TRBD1	CATGQLAKNIQYF	TGTGCCACGGGACAGCTAGCCAAAAACATTCAGTACTTC
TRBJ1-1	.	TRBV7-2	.	CASSWQGGTEAFF	TGTGCCAGCAGCTGGCAGGGTGGCACTGAAGCTTTCTTT
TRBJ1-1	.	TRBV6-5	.	CASKRGGTEAFF	TGTGCCAGCAAACGGGGGGGGACTGAAGCTTTCTTT
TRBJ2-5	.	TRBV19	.	CASSIGIGDQETQYF	TGTGCCAGTAGTATCGGTATCGGGGACCAAGAGACCCAGTACTTC
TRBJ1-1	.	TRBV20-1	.	CSARPDREAFF	TGCAGTGCTAGACCAGACAGAGAAGCTTTCTTT
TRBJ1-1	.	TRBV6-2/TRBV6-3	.	CASSYHKLNTEAFF	TGTGCCAGCAGTTACCACAAACTGAACACTGAAGCTTTCTTT
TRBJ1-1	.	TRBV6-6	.	CASSYAGANTEAFF	TGTGCCAGCAGTTACGCGGGGGCGAACACTGAAGCTTTCTTT
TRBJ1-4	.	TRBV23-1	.	CASSQSPPGATNEKLFF	TGCGCCAGCAGTCAATCTCCACCAGGGGCAACTAATGAAAAACTGTTTTTT
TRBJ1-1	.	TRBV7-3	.	CASKEGANTEAFF	TGTGCCAGCAAGGAGGGCGCGAACACTGAAGCTTTCTTT
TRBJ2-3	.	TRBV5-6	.	CASSRGADTQYF	TGTGCCAGCAGCCGAGGCGCAGATACGCAGTATTTT
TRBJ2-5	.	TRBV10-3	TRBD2	CAISEALGRLAGGSRETQYF	TGTGCCATCAGTGAGGCCCTAGGCCGACTAGCGGGGGGGTCGCGGGAGACCCAGTACTTC
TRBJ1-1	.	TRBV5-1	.	CASSLPGKNTEAFF	TGCGCCAGCAGCTTGCCGGGGAAGAACACTGAAGCTTTCTTT
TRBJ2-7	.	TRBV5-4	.	CASSSRRESSYEQYF	TGTGCCAGCAGCTCCCGCAGGGAAAGCTCCTACGAGCAGTACTTC
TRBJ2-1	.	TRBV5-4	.	CASSKPGTPLGDEQFF	TGTGCCAGCAGCAAACCCGGTACCCCCCTGGGCGATGAGCAGTTCTTC
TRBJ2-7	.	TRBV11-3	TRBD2	CASSSSGGSPYEQYF	TGTGCCAGCAGCTCGAGCGGGGGGAGCCCCTACGAGCAGTACTTC
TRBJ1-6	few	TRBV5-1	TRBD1	CASSLLFSGTVNSPLHF	TGCGCCAGCAGCTTGTTGTTTTCCGGGACAGTAAATTCACCCCTCCACTTT
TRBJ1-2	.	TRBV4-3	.	CASSQGRTPGYGYTF	TGCGCCAGCAGCCAAGGCCGGACTCCGGGCTATGGCTACACCTTC
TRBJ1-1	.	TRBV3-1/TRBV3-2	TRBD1	CASSMGQGNTEAFF	TGTGCCAGCAGCATGGGACAGGGGAACACTGAAGCTTTCTTT
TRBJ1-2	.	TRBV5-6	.	CASSLMGGQSYGYTF	TGTGCCAGCAGCTTGATGGGCGGACAGAGCTATGGCTACACCTTC
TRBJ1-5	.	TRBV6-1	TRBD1	CASSEVDRGNQPQHF	TGTGCCAGCAGTGAAGTCGACAGGGGAAATCAGCCCCAGCATTTT
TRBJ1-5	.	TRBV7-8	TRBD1	CASSPSDRGERGNQPQHF	TGTGCCAGCAGCCCTTCGGACAGGGGGGAAAGGGGCAATCAGCCCCAGCATTTT
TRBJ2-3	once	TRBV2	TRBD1	CASSGQGGSDTQYF	TGTGCCAGCAGTGGCCAAGGGGGCTCAGATACGCAGTATTTT
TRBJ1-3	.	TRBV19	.	CASSENRNTIYF	TGTGCCAGTAGTGAGAACCGAAACACCATATATTTT
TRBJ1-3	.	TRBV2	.	CASSESLTSGNTIYF	TGTGCCAGCAGTGAAAGCCTTACCTCTGGAAACACCATATATTTT
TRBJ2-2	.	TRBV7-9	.	CASSLAYTGELFF	TGTGCCAGCAGCTTAGCGTATACCGGGGAGCTGTTTTTT
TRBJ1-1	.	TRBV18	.	CASSPVAVNTEAFF	TGTGCCAGCTCACCGGTGGCGGTGAACACTGAAGCTTTCTTT
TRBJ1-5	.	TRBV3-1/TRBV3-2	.	CASSQGGSQPQHF	TGTGCCAGCAGCCAAGGAGGGAGCCAGCCCCAGCATTTT
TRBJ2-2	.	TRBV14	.	CASSRLGVGLTGELFF	TGTGCCAGCAGCCGACTAGGAGTGGGCCTAACCGGGGAGCTGTTTTTT
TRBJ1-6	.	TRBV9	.	CASSVSYNSPLHF	TGTGCCAGCAGCGTCAGCTATAATTCACCCCTCCACTTT
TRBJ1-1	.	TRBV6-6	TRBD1	CASCNQGVAEAFF	TGTGCCAGCTGTAACCAGGGGGTGGCTGAAGCTTTCTTT
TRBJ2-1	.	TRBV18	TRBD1	CASSPRPGQGYSYNEQFF	TGTGCCAGCTCACCTCGCCCGGGACAGGGCTACTCCTACAATGAGCAGTTCTTC
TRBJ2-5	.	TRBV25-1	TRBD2	CASSVLAGGETQYF	TGTGCCAGCAGTGTTCTAGCGGGGGGGGAGACCCAGTACTTC
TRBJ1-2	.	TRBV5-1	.	CASSPRTDYGYTF	TGCGCCAGCAGCCCACGGACTGATTATGGCTACACCTTC
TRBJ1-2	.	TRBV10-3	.	CAISGGNYGYTF	TGTGCCATCAGTGGAGGGAACTATGGCTACACCTTC
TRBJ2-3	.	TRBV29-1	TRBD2	CSVRRGAGIDTQYF	TGCAGCGTTCGCCGTGGAGCGGGGATTGATACGCAGTATTTT
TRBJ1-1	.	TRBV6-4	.	CASSDSGTQAFF	TGTGCCAGCAGTGACTCGGGGACTCAAGCTTTCTTT
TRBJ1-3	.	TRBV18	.	CASSPFRGRTGNTIYF	TGTGCCAGCTCACCCTTCCGAGGGAGGACTGGAAACACCATATATTTT
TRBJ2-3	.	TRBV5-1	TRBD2	CASSLAGTRGATQYF	TGCGCCAGCAGCTTGGCCGGGACTAGGGGGGCTACGCAGTATTTT
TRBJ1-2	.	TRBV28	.	CASKIQGINYGYTF	TGTGCCAGCAAAATACAGGGAATTAACTATGGCTACACCTTC
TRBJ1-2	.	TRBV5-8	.	CASSLIGSTNYGYTF	TGTGCCAGCAGCTTGATTGGCAGTACGAACTATGGCTACACCTTC
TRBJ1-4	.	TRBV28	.	CASIGGYNEKLFF	TGTGCCAGCATCGGGGGGTATAATGAAAAACTGTTTTTT
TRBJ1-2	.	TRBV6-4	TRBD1	CASSAGGGYTF	TGTGCCAGCAGTGCAGGGGGTGGCTACACCTTC
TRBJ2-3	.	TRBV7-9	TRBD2	CASSLSGARDTQYF	TGTGCCAGCAGCTTAAGCGGGGCCCGAGATACGCAGTATTTT
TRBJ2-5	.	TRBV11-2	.	CASSSPPGPQQGTQYF	TGTGCCAGCAGCTCACCTCCCGGGCCTCAACAGGGGACCCAGTACTTC
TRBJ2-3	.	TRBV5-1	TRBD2	CASSGGLTSGDTDTQYF	TGCGCCAGCAGCGGCGGACTCACTAGCGGTGACACAGATACGCAGTATTTT
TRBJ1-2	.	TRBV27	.	CASSSPADQNGYTF	TGTGCCAGCAGTTCACCAGCGGACCAGAATGGCTACACCTTC
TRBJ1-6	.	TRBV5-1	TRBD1	CASSRQGVKGESPLHF	TGCGCCAGCAGCCGACAGGGGGTAAAAGGGGAATCACCCCTCCACTTT
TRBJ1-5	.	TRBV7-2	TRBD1	CASSLGQGFRQPQHF	TGTGCCAGCAGCCTGGGACAGGGGTTCCGTCAGCCCCAGCATTTT
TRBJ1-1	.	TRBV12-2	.	CASRLNRDRGPNENTEAFF	TGTGCAAGTCGCTTAAACCGGGACAGGGGCCCCAATGAGAACACTGAAGCTTTCTTT
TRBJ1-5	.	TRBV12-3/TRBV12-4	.	CASSLQVGQPQHF	TGTGCCAGCAGTTTACAGGTTGGACAGCCCCAGCATTTT